What follows describes a single T cell receptor (beta chain). The data belong to a study of control samples from healthy donors and cancer patients. Libraries were prepared by immunoSEQ multiplex PCR; TCRdb keeps only in-frame clonotypes and omits some of them. The table includes about 80,000 clones, roughly 86% detected once. V was trimmed by 0 bases and J by 3 bases, leaving 5 bases between them. Per germline, CDR1 SGHDN and CDR2 FVKESK. The CDR3 extends over 14 amino acids. Sequenced input: blood. The chain joins TRBV14 to TRBJ2-2; D gene uncertain. This sequence originates from a man between 50 and 59 years old in good health. The CDR3 coding sequence is TGTGCCAGCAGCCAAGACGAGTACACCGGGGAGCTGTTTTTT. Protein: CASSQDEYTGELFF. Full variable domain (missing parts from reference TRBV14 and TRBJ2-2): EAGVTQFPSHSVIEKGQTVTLRCDPISGHDNLYWYRRVMGKEIKFLLHFVKESKQDESGMPNNRFLAERTGGTYSTLKVQPAELEDSGVYFCASSQDEYTGELFFGEGSRLTVL.